This T cell receptor (beta chain) was documented in a study of Tregs in tolerant kidney transplant recipients (dated by TCRdb to the late 2010s). For the study in its entirety: The transplants used related donors with nonmyeloablative bone marrow transplantation, and mixed chimerism in the human trials was transient. TCRbeta sequencing was used in the study to identify donor-specific regulatory T cells before combined kidney and bone marrow transplantation, and the identified cells were then tracked after transplant.

As to this clone: Its binding antigen is unknown. Coverage ceases 3 residues before the CDR3 finishes, and the germline J gene fills in the end.

For TCRbeta CDR3 sequencing, genomic DNA from the sorted cells was extracted using the QIAGEN DNeasy Blood and Tissue Kit. High-throughput TCRbeta CDR3 sequencing, which included PCR amplification with bias correction and internal controls, was done commercially through immunoSEQ. The original pipeline was this. Unique productive TCRbeta sequences were defined by CDR3 nucleotide sequence when primers matched and otherwise by CDR3 amino acid sequence together with Vbeta and Jbeta genes. Sorting error was corrected by removing sequences shared between sorted populations at a frequency ratio of 2:1 or less, and the remaining shared sequences were assigned to the higher population. A sequence counted as donor-reactive if, in CFSE-low cells, the sequence had a frequency of at least 0.01% and was expanded at least 5-fold compared with unstimulated cells. Repertoire divergence was quantified by Jensen-Shannon divergence using the top 100 TCRbeta sequences ranked by frequency. For samples with multiple sequencing runs, sorting error was corrected separately for each run before the runs were pooled. TCRdb stores this immuneACCESS table with in-frame sequences only. Part of the clones is absent; in the studies checked, under half of the shortfall reflects unresolved V genes, and no reason is known for the rest. From that table come the V and J calls and clone size; the DNA was used to work out D and trimming. The sample's clone listing holds tens of thousands of clones. The top ten clonotypes cover 13% to 15% of the sample.

According to the study, the label for this sample's time point signals: blood sample drawn before combined kidney and bone marrow transplant. Thawed PBMCs were FACS-sorted into unstimulated Tregs (CD4+CD25+CD127-), CD4+ non-Tregs (CD4+CD25-), CD4 cells and CD8 cells. Patients were 4 combined kidney and bone marrow transplant recipients from the ITN036ST trial, and only these trial subjects had samples available. Healthy control blood was processed by Ficoll density gradient to PBMCs and cryopreserved; patient PBMCs were collected before and after transplant. What the work shows at the level of the full study, not this receptor alone: PCR primers changed over time for some patients, so nucleotide-level comparison across those patients' samples was not possible. Biological reproducibility was not directly assessed, although technical replication error appeared to be minimal. In tolerant patients, donor-specific Tregs expanded more than Tregs overall, which suggests antigen-driven rather than nonspecific expansion. Expanding Tregs with activated donor B cells appeared to identify the most biologically relevant and donor-specific TCRbeta repertoire. Because only a small number of patients were included, the study had limitations, and the results will need to be validated in larger populations as well as under other immunosuppression protocols.

V drops 4 bases and J drops 4 bases, leaving 14 bases in between. The CDR3 runs 14 amino acids, cysteine and phenylalanine included. The 33 bases shown cover part of the CDR3, and their frame starts at base 1. According to the germline V gene, CDR1 reads SQVTM and CDR2 reads ANQGSEA. This receptor was taken from a human donor who received a combined kidney and bone marrow transplant. The chain employs TRBV29-1 and TRBJ1-3, and the D gene may be TRBD1, 5 bases matching. Specimen: CD8+ T cells from blood, collected before the transplant. The CDR3 has the sequence CSVGRGGVGNTIYF. CDR3 bases read: TGCAGCGTTGGTAGGGGAGGGGTAGGAAACACC.